This TCR beta chain was sequenced for a study of cytomegalovirus exposure and HLA in healthy donors. Study summary: An analysis done earlier identified approximately 120 million unique TCR beta sequences from around 180 million T cells. Of more than 350 genotyped donors, roughly 86% clustered with self-reported Caucasian donors.

Healthy individuals who donated bone marrow served as the donors. Though nominally healthy at sampling, donors likely had unrecorded immune exposures. V lost 0 bases and J 10 bases, leaving 14 bases between the germline ends. Germline CDR1 reads MGHRA; CDR2 reads YSYEKL. The CDR3 contains 14 residues. 60 Vbeta and 13 Jbeta primers were used in PCR. Here immunoSEQ multiplex PCR was the method, and the copy in TCRdb shows in-frame clones only, minus some. This table holds 60,000 to 80,000 clones, approximately 79% found once. The TCR was taken from a woman in her 30s in good health and CMV-seronegative. The sample comprised PBMCs. The gene calls are TRBV4-1 and TRBJ2-3; D not resolved. This chain's CDR3 is CASSQEPPGTAQYF. CDR3 DNA: TGCGCCAGCAGCCAAGAACCCCCGGGTACTGCGCAGTATTTT.